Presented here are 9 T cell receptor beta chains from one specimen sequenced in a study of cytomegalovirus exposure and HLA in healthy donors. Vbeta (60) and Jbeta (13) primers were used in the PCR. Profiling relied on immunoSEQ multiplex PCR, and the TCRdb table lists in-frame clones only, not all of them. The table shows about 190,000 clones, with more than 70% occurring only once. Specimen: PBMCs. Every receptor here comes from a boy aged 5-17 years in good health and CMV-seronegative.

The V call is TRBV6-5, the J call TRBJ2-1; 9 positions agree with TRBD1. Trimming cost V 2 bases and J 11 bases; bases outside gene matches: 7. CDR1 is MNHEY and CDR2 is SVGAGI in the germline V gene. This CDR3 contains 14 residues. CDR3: CASSYRDRVSKQFF. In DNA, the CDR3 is TGTGCCAGCAGTTACCGGGACAGGGTGTCCAAGCAGTTCTTC.

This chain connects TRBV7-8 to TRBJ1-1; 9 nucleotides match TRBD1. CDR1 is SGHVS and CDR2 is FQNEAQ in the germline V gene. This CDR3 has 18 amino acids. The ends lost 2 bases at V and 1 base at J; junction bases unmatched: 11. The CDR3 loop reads CASSLPGGQGSSNTEAFF. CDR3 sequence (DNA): TGTGCCAGCAGCTTACCTGGGGGACAGGGTTCCTCGAACACTGAAGCTTTCTTT.

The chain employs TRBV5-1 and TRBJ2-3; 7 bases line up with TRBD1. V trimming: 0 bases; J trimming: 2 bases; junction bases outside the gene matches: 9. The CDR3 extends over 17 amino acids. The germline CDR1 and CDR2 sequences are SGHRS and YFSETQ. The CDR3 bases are TGCGCCAGCAGCTTGGAGGCGCGGACAGGAACCACAGATACGCAGTATTTT. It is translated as CASSLEARTGTTDTQYF. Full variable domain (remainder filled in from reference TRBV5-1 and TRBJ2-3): KAGVTQTPRYLIKTRGQQVTLSCSPISGHRSVSWYQQTPGQGLQFLFEYFSETQRNKGNFPGRFSGRQFSNSRSEMNVSTLELGDSALYLCASSLEARTGTTDTQYFGPGTRLTVL.

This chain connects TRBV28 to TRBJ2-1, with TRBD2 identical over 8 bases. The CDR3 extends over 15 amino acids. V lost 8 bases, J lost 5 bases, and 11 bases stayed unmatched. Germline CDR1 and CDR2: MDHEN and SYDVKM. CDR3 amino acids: CASFHASGWDNEQFF. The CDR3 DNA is TGTGCCAGCTTTCACGCTAGCGGGTGGGACAATGAGCAGTTCTTC. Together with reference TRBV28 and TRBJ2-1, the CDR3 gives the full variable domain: DVKVTQSSRYLVKRTGEKVFLECVQDMDHENMFWYRQDPGLGLRLIYFSYDVKMKEKGDIPEGYSVSREKKERFSLILESASTNQTSMYLCASFHASGWDNEQFFGPGTRLTVL.

The chain's CDR3 is CASSVDPTGYTEAFF. CDR3 nucleotides: TGTGCCAGCAGCGTAGACCCGACAGGGTACACTGAAGCTTTCTTT. This chain joins TRBV9 and TRBJ1-1, with 7 bases identical to TRBD1. Germline assignment: CDR1 SGDLS and CDR2 YYNGEE. The J segment lost 3 bases and the V segment lost 0 bases, leaving 5 bases of the junction unmatched. The CDR3 sequence is 15 residues long.

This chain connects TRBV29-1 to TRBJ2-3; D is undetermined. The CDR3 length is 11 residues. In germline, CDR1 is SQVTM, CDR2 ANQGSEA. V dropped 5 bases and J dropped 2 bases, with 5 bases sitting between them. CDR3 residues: CSVRFTDTQYF. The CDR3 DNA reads TGCAGCGTTCGGTTCACAGATACGCAGTATTTT.

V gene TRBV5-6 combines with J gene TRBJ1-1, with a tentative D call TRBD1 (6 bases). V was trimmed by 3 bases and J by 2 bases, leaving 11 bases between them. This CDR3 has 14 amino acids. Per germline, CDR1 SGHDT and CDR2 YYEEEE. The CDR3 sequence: CASSSYRVNTEAFF. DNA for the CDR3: TGTGCCAGCAGCTCGTACAGGGTAAACACTGAAGCTTTCTTT.

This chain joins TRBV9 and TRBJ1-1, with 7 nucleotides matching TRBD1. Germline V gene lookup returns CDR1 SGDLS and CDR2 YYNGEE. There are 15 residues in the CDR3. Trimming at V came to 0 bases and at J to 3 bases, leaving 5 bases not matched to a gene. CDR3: CASSVATRGDTEAFF. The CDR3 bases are TGTGCCAGCAGCGTAGCTACCAGGGGGGACACTGAAGCTTTCTTT. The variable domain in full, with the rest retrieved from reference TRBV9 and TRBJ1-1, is DSGVTQTPKHLITATGQRVTLRCSPRSGDLSVYWYQQSLDQGLQFLIQYYNGEERAKGNILERFSAQQFPDLHSELNLSSLELGDSALYFCASSVATRGDTEAFFGQGTRLTVV.

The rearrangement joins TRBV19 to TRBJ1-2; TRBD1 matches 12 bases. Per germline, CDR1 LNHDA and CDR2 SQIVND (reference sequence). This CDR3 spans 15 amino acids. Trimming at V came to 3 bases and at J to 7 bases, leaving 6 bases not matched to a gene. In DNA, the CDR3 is TGTGCCAGTAGTATTCCGGGACAGGGGGCAGGTGGCTACACCTTC. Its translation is CASSIPGQGAGGYTF.